The present entry profiles one T cell receptor beta chain with its context. Its antigen is not known. Primers for the PCR totalled 60 Vbeta and 13 Jbeta. Sequenced by immunoSEQ multiplex PCR; TCRdb stores in-frame clones only, minus some. This sample has under 130,000 clones, with 55% to 65% found just once. This sample was taken from a study of cytomegalovirus exposure and HLA in healthy donors. Across the study: A data release that came early held tens of millions of unique TCRs from HLA-typed donors.

Study-level results: Three CMV-associated chains proved CMV antigen-specific in vitro.

Sequenced input: PBMCs. The clonotype originates from a young man in good health and CMV-seropositive.

CDR3 in amino acids: CASSRQSTYNEQFF. The CDR3 nucleotides read TGTGCCAGCTCGAGACAGTCCACCTACAATGAGCAGTTCTTC. This rearrangement joins TRBV6-5 to TRBJ2-1, with D perhaps matching TRBD1 (5 bases). The V gene lost 8 bases and the J gene lost 2 bases, with 13 bases spanning the gap. This CDR3 has 14 amino acids. Germline assignment: CDR1 MNHEY and CDR2 SVGAGI.